One and the same sample provided the 2 T cell receptor beta chains below, sequenced in a study of shared clonotypes between healthy human individuals. Produced via immunoSEQ multiplex PCR; TCRdb's table is partial and in-frame only. This sample has 520,000 or so clones, with 60% to 85% found just once. The specimen was PBMCs. These receptors all come from a woman between 35 and 50 years old in good health. Some clones in this sample may be carry-over from other donors' samples.

V is TRBV7-2 and J is TRBJ2-7; no definite D call. Trimming took off 2 bases at V and 6 bases at J, with 14 bases between the two ends. Germline values: CDR1 SGHTA, CDR2 FQGNSA. The CDR3 loop spans 14 amino acids. The CDR3 sequence is CASSLSFGSSEQYF. Here the CDR3 DNA reads TGTGCCAGCAGCTTATCCTTTGGTTCGTCCGAGCAGTACTTC. Drawing the rest from reference TRBV7-2 and TRBJ2-7, the complete variable domain is GAGVSQSPSNKVTEKGKDVELRCDPISGHTALYWYRQSLGQGLEFLIYFQGNSAPDKSGLPSDRFSAERTGGSVSTLTIQRTQQEDSAVYLCASSLSFGSSEQYFGPGTRLTVT.

This sequence joins TRBV28 and TRBJ2-7; a weak D match, TRBD1 (7 bases). In germline, CDR1 is MDHEN, CDR2 SYDVKM. The CDR3 length is 15 residues. Deletions cut 3 bases from V and 3 bases from J, with 15 bases between. The CDR3: CASSFQGGSYYEQYF. The CDR3 nucleotides read TGTGCCAGCAGTTTTCAGGGGGGTTCTTACTACGAGCAGTACTTC.